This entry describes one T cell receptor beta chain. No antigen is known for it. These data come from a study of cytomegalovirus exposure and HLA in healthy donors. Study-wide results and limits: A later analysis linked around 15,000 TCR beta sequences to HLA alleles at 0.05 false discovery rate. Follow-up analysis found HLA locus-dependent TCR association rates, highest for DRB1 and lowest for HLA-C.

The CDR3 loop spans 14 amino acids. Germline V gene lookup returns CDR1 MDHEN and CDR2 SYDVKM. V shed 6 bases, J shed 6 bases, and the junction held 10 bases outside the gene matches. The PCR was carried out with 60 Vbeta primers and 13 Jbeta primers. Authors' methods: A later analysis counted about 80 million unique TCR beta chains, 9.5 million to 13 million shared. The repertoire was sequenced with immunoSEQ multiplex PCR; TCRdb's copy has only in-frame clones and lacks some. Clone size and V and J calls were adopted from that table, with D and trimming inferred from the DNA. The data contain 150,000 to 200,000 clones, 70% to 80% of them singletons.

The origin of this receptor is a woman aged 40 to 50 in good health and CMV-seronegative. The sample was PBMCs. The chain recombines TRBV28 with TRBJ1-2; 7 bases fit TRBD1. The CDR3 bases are TGTGCCAGCAGCAAAATCGCCGGGACAGATGGCTACACCTTC. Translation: CASSKIAGTDGYTF.